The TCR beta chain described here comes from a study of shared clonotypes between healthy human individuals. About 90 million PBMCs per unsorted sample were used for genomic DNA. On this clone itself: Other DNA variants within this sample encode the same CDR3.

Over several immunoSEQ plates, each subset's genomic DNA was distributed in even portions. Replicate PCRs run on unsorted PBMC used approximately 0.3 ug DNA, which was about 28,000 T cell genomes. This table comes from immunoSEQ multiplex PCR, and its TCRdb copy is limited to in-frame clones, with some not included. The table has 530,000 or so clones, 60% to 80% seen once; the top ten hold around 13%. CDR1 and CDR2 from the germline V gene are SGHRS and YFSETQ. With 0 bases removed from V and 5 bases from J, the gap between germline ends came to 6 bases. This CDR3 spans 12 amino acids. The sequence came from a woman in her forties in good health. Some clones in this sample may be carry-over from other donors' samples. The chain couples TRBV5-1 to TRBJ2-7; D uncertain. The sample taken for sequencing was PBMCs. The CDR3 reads CASSLVGNEQYF. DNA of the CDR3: TGCGCCAGCAGCTTGGTGGGCAACGAGCAGTACTTC.